This entry concerns a single T cell receptor (beta chain). CDR3 length: 13 residues. In germline, CDR1 is LNHDA, CDR2 SQIVND (reference sequence). V was clipped by 5 bases and J by 11 bases; unmatched bases: 10. Profiled with immunoSEQ multiplex PCR; TCRdb holds only in-frame clones, not every one. The repertoire holds approximately 2.5 million clones, with approximately 94% as singletons. The data belong to a study of shared clonotypes between healthy human individuals. Sequenced material: naive CD4+ T cells from PBMCs. Noted subset: CD45RA+ positively selected. V gene TRBV19 combines with J gene TRBJ1-2; TRBD1 matches 8 bases. The sequence was obtained from a man aged 18-30 years in good health. Some clones in this sample may be carry-over from other donors' samples. In DNA, the CDR3 is TGTGCCAGTAGTCCCCGGGACAGGCGGCCGTACACCTTC. Translation gives CASSPRDRRPYTF.